Listed below are T cell receptor beta chains from one sample, sequenced in a study of blood T cell repertoires in COVID-19. Profiled with immunoSEQ multiplex PCR; TCRdb holds only in-frame clones, not every one. Of around 330,000 clones in the sample, 75% to 90% were seen once. Sequencing used PBMCs or T cells enriched from blood (not recorded which). These receptors all stem from a man between 60 and 70 years old who had recovered from COVID-19. Each CDR3 is given with its conserved first and last residue. The D gene is left open where the match is weak. Rows may omit the clone size; those that give it use once, few, many or a size class.

>NA|once|TRBV27|TRBJ2-7
TGTGCCAGCAGTTTACAGCTCACAGCTTCCTACGAGCAGTACTTC
CASSLQLTASYEQYF
>NA|NA|TRBV6-1|TRBJ2-3
TGTGCCAGCAGTGAAAATAGTGGCACAGATACGCAGTATTTT
CASSENSGTDTQYF
>TRBD1|few|TRBV7-9|TRBJ2-2
TGTGCCAGCACCTTAGGATCAACAGGGGCGCACACCGGGGAGCTGTTTTTT
CASTLGSTGAHTGELFF
>TRBD1|NA|TRBV28|TRBJ1-1
TGTGCCAGCAGTGCACAGGTCGGGACAGGGGACACTGAAGCTTTCTTT
CASSAQVGTGDTEAFF
>NA|NA|TRBV19|TRBJ2-6
TGTGCCAGTAGTGCCTCAGGGGACTCTGGGGCCAACGTCCTGACTTTC
CASSASGDSGANVLTF
>TRBD2|once|TRBV5-1|TRBJ2-3
TGCGCCAGCAGCAGAGCGGGAGGACGAGATACGCAGTATTTT
CASSRAGGRDTQYF
>NA|NA|TRBV6-2/TRBV6-3|TRBJ1-5
TGTGCCAGCAGTTACTCGATGAGTCTCTCGAACAATCAGCCCCAGCATTTT
CASSYSMSLSNNQPQHF
>TRBD2|NA|TRBV28|TRBJ2-1
TGTGCCAGCAGTTCTGTTAGCGGGAGGGCCTCCTACAATGAGCAGTTCTTC
CASSSVSGRASYNEQFF
>TRBD1|NA|TRBV7-7|TRBJ2-2
TGTGCTAGCAGTGGACAGGGGGTACTCGGGGAGCTGTTTTTT
CASSGQGVLGELFF
>NA|NA|TRBV19|TRBJ1-3
TGTGCCAGTAGTATGGAGCTGTTTTCTGGAAACACCATATATTTT
CASSMELFSGNTIYF
>NA|NA|TRBV1|TRBJ2-7
TGCACCAGCAGCCAATCCGGGACTAGCCTCTCCTACGAGCAGTACTTC
CTSSQSGTSLSYEQYF
>NA|NA|TRBV11-2|TRBJ2-7
TGTGCCAGCAGCTTAGGGCCCTTGGGCCCCTACGAGCAGTACTTC
CASSLGPLGPYEQYF
>NA|NA|TRBV6-2/TRBV6-3|TRBJ1-2
TGTGCCAGCAGTTACGGGACATCGTATGGCTACACCTTC
CASSYGTSYGYTF
>TRBD2|NA|TRBV4-3|TRBJ2-1
TGCGCCAGCAGCCCCCGGGCCGCGATAGCGGGAGGGGATTATGAGCAGTTCTTC
CASSPRAAIAGGDYEQFF
>TRBD1|NA|TRBV5-6|TRBJ1-2
TGTGCCAGCAGCTTCGGACAGGGCTATGGCTACACCTTC
CASSFGQGYGYTF
>NA|NA|TRBV3-1/TRBV3-2|TRBJ2-2
TGTGCCAGCAGCCCCTTCGGGCTAGCTGATACCGGGGAGCTGTTTTTT
CASSPFGLADTGELFF
>NA|NA|TRBV7-2|TRBJ1-1
TGTGCCAGCTTCCCCCAAGGCAGGATGAACACTGAAGCTTTCTTT
CASFPQGRMNTEAFF
>TRBD1|NA|TRBV27|TRBJ1-2
TGTGCCAGCCGGAGAGGGGACAGTGACTTTTATGGCTACACCTTC
CASRRGDSDFYGYTF
>TRBD1|NA|TRBV29-1|TRBJ2-6
TGCAGCGTTGTTAGGGACAGGGGGCGAGGGGCCAACGTCCTGACTTTC
CSVVRDRGRGANVLTF
>TRBD1|NA|TRBV7-3|TRBJ1-3
TGTGCCAGCAGCCCACAGGGGGCGGCTGGAAACACCATATATTTT
CASSPQGAAGNTIYF
>TRBD2|NA|TRBV14|TRBJ2-1
TGTGCCAGCAGCCAAGTCGGTGGCGGGAGTAACTCCTACAATGAGCAGTTCTTC
CASSQVGGGSNSYNEQFF
>NA|once|TRBV6-1|TRBJ2-7
TGTGCCAGCAGTGAAAGGGTTGGGACACCCTACGAGCAGTACTTC
CASSERVGTPYEQYF
>NA|NA|TRBV7-8|TRBJ2-7
TGTGCCAGCAGCTTAGAGCTAGCTTACGAGCAGTACTTC
CASSLELAYEQYF
>NA|NA|TRBV28|TRBJ1-2
TGTGCCAGCAGCCGCCAGATACAGGGTTATGGCTACACCTTC
CASSRQIQGYGYTF
>TRBD1|NA|TRBV18|TRBJ1-5
TGTGCCAGCTCCCAGGGACAGGGCAATCAGCCCCAGCATTTT
CASSQGQGNQPQHF
>NA|few|TRBV6-2/TRBV6-3|TRBJ2-7
TGTGCCAGCAGTTACCCCAGGGCTGGACGAGGAGAAGAGCAGTACTTC
CASSYPRAGRGEEQYF
>TRBD2|NA|TRBV5-1|TRBJ2-2
TGCGCCAGCAGCTCTTCTTTAGCGGGAGTTGTGACCGGGGAGCTGTTTTTT
CASSSSLAGVVTGELFF
>NA|NA|TRBV6-1|TRBJ1-2
TGTGCCAGCAGTGAAAGTTTGGGGGCCCCTAACTATGGCTACACCTTC
CASSESLGAPNYGYTF
>NA|NA|TRBV27|TRBJ1-3
TGTGCCAGCAGTCCCCGGACATTCTCTGGAAACACCATATATTTT
CASSPRTFSGNTIYF
>TRBD1|NA|TRBV7-9|TRBJ2-5
TGTGCCAGCAACCCGGGACAGGGGTTGGAGACCCAGTACTTC
CASNPGQGLETQYF
>NA|NA|TRBV23-1|TRBJ2-1
TGCGCCAGCACCCCCAATACCGACACCGACAATGAGCAGTTCTTC
CASTPNTDTDNEQFF
>NA|NA|TRBV3-1/TRBV3-2|TRBJ1-3
TGTGCCAGCAGCCTCATTACCAGGGGCATCTCTGGAAACACCATATATTTT
CASSLITRGISGNTIYF
>TRBD1|NA|TRBV19|TRBJ1-1
TGTGCCAGTAAAGAGACAGGGGATTCGAGCACTGAAGCTTTCTTT
CASKETGDSSTEAFF
>NA|NA|TRBV11-2|TRBJ2-7
TGTGCCAGCAGCTCGGACTCCAGCTCCTACGAGCAGTACTTC
CASSSDSSSYEQYF
>TRBD2|NA|TRBV7-2|TRBJ2-1
TGTGCCAGCAGCTGGCTAGCGGGGACATCCTACAATGAGCAGTTCTTC
CASSWLAGTSYNEQFF
>NA|NA|TRBV9|TRBJ2-6
TGTGCCAGCAGCGCGGGACACGTTGGGGCCAACGTCCTGACTTTC
CASSAGHVGANVLTF
>TRBD2|NA|TRBV6-4|TRBJ2-5
TGTGCCAGCAGTGGGACTAGCGGTCGGCGAGAGACCCAGTACTTC
CASSGTSGRRETQYF